Listed below are T cell receptor beta chains from one sample, sequenced in a study of blood T cells in healthy people across ages. One entry per CDR3 protein results from TCRdb running MiXCR on the 5' RACE reads. The profile shows some 1 million distinct CDR3 sequences, less than 50% of them singletons. Sequenced input: blood. These receptors all come from a woman aged 60-75 years in good health. Both conserved end residues are part of each CDR3. The order of the fields is CDR3 protein, CDR3 DNA, J gene, D gene, V gene, clone size. A D gene is named only where the DNA matches it firmly. Size is omitted from some rows. Given values are once, few, many or a class for expanded clones.

CSVLRAEPALFADTQYF | TGCAGTGTATTGAGAGCGGAGCCAGCATTATTCGCAGATACGCAGTATTTT | TRBJ2-3 | NA | TRBV20-1 | NA
CASSSRGRGTSYEQYF | TGTGCCAGCAGTTCTCGCGGGAGGGGGACCTCCTACGAGCAGTACTTC | TRBJ2-7 | TRBD2 | TRBV28 | NA
CASSRTSTNTQYF | TGTGCCAGCAGCCGTACTAGCACAAATACGCAGTATTTT | TRBJ2-3 | NA | TRBV12-3/TRBV12-4 | many
CASRKVQGTGANVLTF | TGTGCCAGCAGAAAGGTTCAGGGGACTGGGGCCAACGTCCTGACTTTC | TRBJ2-6 | NA | TRBV12-3/TRBV12-4 | NA
CASSMRGDEQYF | TGTGCCAGCAGTATGAGGGGCGACGAGCAGTACTTC | TRBJ2-7 | NA | TRBV27 | NA
CASSQDGPGTIQETQYF | TGCGCCAGCAGCCAAGATGGTCCTGGGACTATTCAAGAGACCCAGTACTTC | TRBJ2-5 | TRBD2 | TRBV4-1 | NA
CASSHADYRTDTQYF | TGCGCCAGCAGCCATGCGGATTATCGAACAGATACGCAGTATTTT | TRBJ2-3 | NA | TRBV5-1 | NA
CASSPKTSGRAGETQYF | TGTGCCAGCAGCCCAAAGACTAGCGGGAGGGCCGGTGAGACCCAGTACTTC | TRBJ2-5 | TRBD2 | TRBV3-1 | NA
CTSSQVSGAPGYGYTF | TGTACCAGCAGCCAAGTCTCGGGGGCGCCGGGCTATGGCTACACCTTC | TRBJ1-2 | NA | TRBV4-2 | NA
CSATTLEHLNEQFF | TGCAGTGCTACAACACTAGAGCACCTAAATGAGCAGTTCTTC | TRBJ2-1 | NA | TRBV20-1 | NA
CASSEASESSYEQYF | TGTGCCAGCAGTGAAGCTAGCGAAAGCTCCTACGAGCAGTACTTC | TRBJ2-7 | NA | TRBV2 | few
CASSPDRGYVYGYTF | TGTGCCAGCTCACCGGACAGGGGGTATGTCTATGGCTACACCTTC | TRBJ1-2 | TRBD1 | TRBV18 | NA
CATRSGSGAYEQYF | TGTGCCACCCGCAGCGGGAGTGGCGCCTACGAGCAGTACTTC | TRBJ2-7 | TRBD2 | TRBV6-6 | few
CASSADRGYGYTF | TGTGCCAGCAGCGCCGACAGGGGATATGGCTACACCTTC | TRBJ1-2 | TRBD1 | TRBV7-3 | NA
CSVFGTSGRPYNEQFF | TGCAGCGTGTTCGGGACTAGCGGGAGACCTTACAATGAGCAGTTCTTC | TRBJ2-1 | TRBD2 | TRBV29-1 | NA
CATSRDFAEQYF | TGTGCCACCAGCAGAGATTTCGCCGAGCAGTACTTC | TRBJ2-7 | NA | TRBV15 | few
CSASGDRGKTQYF | TGCAGTGCTAGCGGGGACAGGGGAAAGACCCAGTACTTC | TRBJ2-5 | TRBD1 | TRBV20-1 | many
CASSSREVVRSYEQYF | TGTGCCAGCAGCTCTAGAGAGGTAGTAAGGTCCTACGAGCAGTACTTC | TRBJ2-7 | NA | TRBV11-2 | NA
CASTPYGTREGEQFF | TGTGCCAGCACCCCTTATGGGACACGGGAGGGTGAGCAGTTCTTC | TRBJ2-1 | TRBD2 | TRBV7-8 | NA
CASSPMGDTQYF | TGTGCCAGCAGTCCCATGGGAGATACGCAGTATTTT | TRBJ2-3 | NA | TRBV12-3/TRBV12-4 | few
CSARDRDFYNEQFF | TGCAGTGCTAGAGATCGGGACTTCTACAATGAGCAGTTCTTC | TRBJ2-1 | NA | TRBV20-1 | few
CATSDSGTGMGYKQYF | TGTGCCACCAGTGACTCCGGGACAGGGATGGGTTACAAGCAGTACTTC | TRBJ2-5 | TRBD1 | TRBV24-1 | NA
CASSSPAGSRSYEQYF | TGTGCCAGCAGTTCCCCCGCGGGGAGTCGTTCCTACGAGCAGTACTTC | TRBJ2-7 | NA | TRBV28 | NA
CSASTGYINSTDTQYF | TGCAGTGCTAGTACGGGCTACATAAACAGCACAGATACGCAGTATTTT | TRBJ2-3 | NA | TRBV20-1 | NA
CASSPRGEGANGYTF | TGTGCCAGCAGCCCAAGGGGCGAGGGGGCGAATGGCTACACCTTC | TRBJ1-2 | TRBD1 | TRBV28 | NA
CASSLYVGEGETQYF | TGTGCCAGCAGCCTTTACGTGGGGGAAGGAGAGACCCAGTACTTC | TRBJ2-5 | NA | TRBV7-7 | few
CASSLEYLAYEQYF | TGCGCCAGCAGCTTGGAGTACTTGGCCTACGAGCAGTACTTC | TRBJ2-7 | NA | TRBV5-1 | NA
CATSWDQARDRIYEQYF | TGTGCCACCAGCTGGGACCAGGCTAGGGACAGGATCTACGAGCAGTACTTC | TRBJ2-7 | TRBD1 | TRBV15 | NA
CSAMASGDQETQYF | TGCAGTGCTATGGCTAGCGGCGATCAAGAGACCCAGTACTTC | TRBJ2-5 | TRBD2 | TRBV20-1 | few
CSASPSRVWTEAFF | TGCAGTGCTAGCCCGTCGAGGGTTTGGACTGAAGCTTTCTTT | TRBJ1-1 | NA | TRBV20-1 | once
CASSQDHWTGSSSSTDTQYF | TGCGCCAGCAGCCAAGACCACTGGACAGGGAGCTCATCTAGCACAGATACGCAGTATTTT | TRBJ2-3 | TRBD1 | TRBV4-1 | NA
CSASPPGRQGETQYF | TGCAGTGCTAGTCCACCGGGACGCCAAGGAGAGACCCAGTACTTC | TRBJ2-5 | NA | TRBV20-1 | NA
CASSIKGGGNEKLFF | TGTGCCAGCAGCATAAAGGGGGGGGGTAATGAAAAACTGTTTTTT | TRBJ1-4 | NA | TRBV11-2 | few
CASSQDGAGSNNEQFF | TGCGCCAGCAGCCAAGATGGAGCAGGGAGTAACAATGAGCAGTTCTTC | TRBJ2-1 | NA | TRBV4-1 | NA
CSASMTSGITDTQYF | TGCAGTGCTTCGATGACTAGCGGGATCACAGATACGCAGTATTTT | TRBJ2-3 | TRBD2 | TRBV20-1 | few
CASSLRSSLVEQYF | TGTGCCAGCAGTTTAAGGTCTAGTTTGGTCGAGCAGTACTTC | TRBJ2-7 | NA | TRBV12-3/TRBV12-4 | NA
CASSQGIVTSEQYF | TGTGCCAGCAGCCAAGGGATTGTAACGAGCGAGCAGTACTTC | TRBJ2-7 | NA | TRBV14 | few
CASGLAGTGGNTEAFF | TGCGCCAGCGGCTTAGCCGGGACAGGAGGAAACACTGAAGCTTTCTTT | TRBJ1-1 | TRBD1 | TRBV5-1 | NA
CSTIKGGGLRETQYF | TGCAGTACCATTAAAGGGGGGGGGCTTCGGGAGACCCAGTACTTC | TRBJ2-5 | NA | TRBV20-1 | NA
CSARQWTGGSYEQYF | TGCAGTGCTAGACAGTGGACAGGGGGCAGCTACGAGCAGTACTTC | TRBJ2-7 | TRBD1 | TRBV20-1 | few
CASRQVAKNIQYF | TGTGCCAGCAGGCAGGTAGCCAAAAACATTCAGTACTTC | TRBJ2-4 | NA | TRBV6-5 | NA
CASSYLGQGPYEQYF | TGTGCCAGCAGTTACCTGGGACAGGGTCCCTACGAGCAGTACTTC | TRBJ2-7 | TRBD1 | TRBV6-2/TRBV6-3 | few
CASSTGGDSSAANVLTF | TGTGCCAGCAGTACAGGGGGCGATAGCTCTGCGGCCAACGTCCTGACTTTC | TRBJ2-6 | TRBD1 | TRBV28 | NA
CSVATSLAGSPLHF | TGCAGCGTTGCAACCAGCCTGGCAGGATCACCCCTCCACTTT | TRBJ1-6 | NA | TRBV29-1 | NA
CSIGPVSSYEQYF | TGCAGCATCGGTCCGGTCTCCTCCTACGAGCAGTACTTC | TRBJ2-7 | NA | TRBV29-1 | few
CASSKPGRSYEQYF | TGTGCCAGCAGTAAACCGGGACGGTCCTACGAGCAGTACTTC | TRBJ2-7 | NA | TRBV25-1 | few
CSVVRDYEQYF | TGCAGCGTTGTCCGGGACTACGAGCAGTACTTC | TRBJ2-7 | NA | TRBV29-1 | few
CASSSDRDSPLHF | TGTGCCAGCAGCTCCGACAGAGATTCACCCCTCCACTTT | TRBJ1-6 | NA | TRBV7-9 | NA
CASSVETGFGNEQYF | TGTGCCAGCAGCGTAGAAACAGGTTTTGGCAATGAGCAGTACTTC | TRBJ2-5 | NA | TRBV9 | NA
CASSLIRATNEKLFF | TGTGCCAGCAGCCTCATTAGGGCAACTAATGAAAAACTGTTTTTT | TRBJ1-4 | NA | TRBV7-2 | NA
CASSSGTVLNTEAFF | TGCGCCAGCAGCTCTGGGACAGTGTTGAACACTGAAGCTTTCTTT | TRBJ1-1 | TRBD1 | TRBV5-1 | few
CASSGDPAYEQYF | TGCGCCAGCAGTGGGGACCCCGCCTACGAGCAGTACTTC | TRBJ2-7 | NA | TRBV5-1 | few
CASSPRTSGVFEQFF | TGTGCCAGCAGCCCTCGGACTAGCGGGGTTTTTGAGCAGTTCTTC | TRBJ2-1 | TRBD2 | TRBV7-2 | NA
CSARTGGSKYEQYF | TGCAGCGCCAGGACAGGGGGCTCTAAATACGAGCAGTACTTC | TRBJ2-7 | TRBD1 | TRBV29-1 | NA
CSVEGQTDYEQYF | TGCAGCGTAGAAGGACAGACCGACTACGAGCAGTACTTC | TRBJ2-7 | NA | TRBV29-1 | NA